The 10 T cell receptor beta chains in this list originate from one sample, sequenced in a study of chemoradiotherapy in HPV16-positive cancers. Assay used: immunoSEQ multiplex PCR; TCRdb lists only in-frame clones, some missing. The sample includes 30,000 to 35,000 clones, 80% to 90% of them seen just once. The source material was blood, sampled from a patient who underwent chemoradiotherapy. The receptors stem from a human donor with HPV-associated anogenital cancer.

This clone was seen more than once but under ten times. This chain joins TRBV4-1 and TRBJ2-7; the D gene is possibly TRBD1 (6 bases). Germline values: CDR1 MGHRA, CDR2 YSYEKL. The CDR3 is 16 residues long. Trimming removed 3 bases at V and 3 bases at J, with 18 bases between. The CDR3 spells CASSHIRGEGVYEQYF. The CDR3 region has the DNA TGCGCCAGCAGCCACATCAGGGGAGAGGGTGTCTACGAGCAGTACTTC.

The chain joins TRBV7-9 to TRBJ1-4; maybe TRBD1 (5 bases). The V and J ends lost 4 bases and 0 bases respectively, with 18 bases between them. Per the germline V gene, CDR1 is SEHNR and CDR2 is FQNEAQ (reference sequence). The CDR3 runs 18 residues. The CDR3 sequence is CASSSIPGTVATNEKLFF. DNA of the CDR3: TGTGCCAGCAGCTCAATCCCCGGGACGGTTGCAACTAATGAAAAACTGTTTTTT.

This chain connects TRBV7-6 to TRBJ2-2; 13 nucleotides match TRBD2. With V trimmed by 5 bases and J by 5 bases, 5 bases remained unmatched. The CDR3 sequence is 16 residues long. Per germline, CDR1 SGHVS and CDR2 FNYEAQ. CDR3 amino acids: CASSATSGRFTGELFF. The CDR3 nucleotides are TGTGCCAGCAGCGCGACTAGCGGGAGGTTTACCGGGGAGCTGTTTTTT.

The CDR3 DNA reads TGTGCCAGCAGGTACTCCGCGGTCGACGAGCAGTACTTC. The encoded protein is CASRYSAVDEQYF. The chain has TRBV2 and TRBJ2-7; no clear D. Trimming removed 6 bases at V and 5 bases at J, with 14 bases between. Germline values: CDR1 SNHLY, CDR2 FYNNEI. The CDR3 has 13 residues.

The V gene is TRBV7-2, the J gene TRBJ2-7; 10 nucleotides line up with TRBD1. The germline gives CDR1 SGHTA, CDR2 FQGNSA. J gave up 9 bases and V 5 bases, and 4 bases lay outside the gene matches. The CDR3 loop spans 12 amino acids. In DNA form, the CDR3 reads TGTGCCAGCAGCGCCGGGACAGGGGCGCAGTACTTC. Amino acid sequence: CASSAGTGAQYF.

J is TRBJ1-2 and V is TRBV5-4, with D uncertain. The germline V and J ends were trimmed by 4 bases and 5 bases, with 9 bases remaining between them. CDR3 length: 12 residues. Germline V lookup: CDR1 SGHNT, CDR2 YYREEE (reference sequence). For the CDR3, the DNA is TGTGCCAGCAGCGAGCGGCGGTATGGCTACACCTTC. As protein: CASSERRYGYTF. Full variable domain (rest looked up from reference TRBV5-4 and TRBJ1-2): ETGVTQSPTHLIKTRGQQVTLRCSSQSGHNTVSWYQQALGQGPQFIFQYYREEENGRGNFPPRFSGLQFPNYSSELNVNALELDDSALYLCASSERRYGYTFGSGTRLTVV.

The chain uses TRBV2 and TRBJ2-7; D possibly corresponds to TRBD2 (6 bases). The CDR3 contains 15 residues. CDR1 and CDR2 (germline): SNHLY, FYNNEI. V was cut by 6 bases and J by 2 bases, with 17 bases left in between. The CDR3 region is CASSPSAGPPYEQYF. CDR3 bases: TGTGCCAGCAGCCCTTCGGCGGGACCCCCCTACGAGCAGTACTTC.

Here the CDR3 reads CASSMVPDTQYF. The CDR3 nucleotides read TGTGCCAGTAGTATGGTGCCAGATACGCAGTATTTT. This chain links TRBV19 with TRBJ2-3; D is undetermined. With 3 bases removed from V and 4 bases from J, the gap between germline ends came to 5 bases. The CDR3 loop spans 12 amino acids. Germline V CDR1 and CDR2: LNHDA, SQIVND (reference sequence).

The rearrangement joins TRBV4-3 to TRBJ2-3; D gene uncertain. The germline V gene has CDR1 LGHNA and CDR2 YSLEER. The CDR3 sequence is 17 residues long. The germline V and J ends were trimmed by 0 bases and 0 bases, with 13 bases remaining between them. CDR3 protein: CASSQDQAGSSTDTQYF. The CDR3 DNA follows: TGCGCCAGCAGCCAAGATCAGGCCGGGTCTAGCACAGATACGCAGTATTTT.

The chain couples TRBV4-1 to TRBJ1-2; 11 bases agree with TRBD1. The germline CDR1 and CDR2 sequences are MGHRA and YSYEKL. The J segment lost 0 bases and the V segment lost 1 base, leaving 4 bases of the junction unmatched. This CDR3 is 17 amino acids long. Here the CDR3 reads CASSQGTGGDSNYGYTF. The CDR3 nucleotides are TGCGCCAGCAGCCAAGGGACAGGGGGCGACTCTAACTATGGCTACACCTTC.